This T cell receptor (beta chain) derives from a study of beta chain features in type 1 diabetes. Study-wide results and caveats: Significant though moderate, a shortening of TCRB CDR3s appeared in all four CD4+ subsets of Type 1 diabetes patients.

Investigators reverse transcribed all isolated RNA, so they sequenced expressed TCRB transcripts. Data came from immunoSEQ multiplex PCR; TCRdb stores just in-frame clones and leaves some out. The table has about 160,000 clones, less than 9.5% seen once. This clone was counted only a few times. Its antigen is undetermined. J was trimmed by 4 bases and V by 6 bases; bases with no gene match: 5. Looked up from germline, CDR1 is SQVTM and CDR2 is ANQGSEA. This CDR3 region has 12 residues. The chain links TRBV29-1 to TRBJ2-5, with TRBD1 matching over 7 bases. This receptor was identified in a woman aged 18-35 years in good health. The specimen sequenced was central memory CD4+ T cells from blood. For the CDR3, the DNA is TGCAGCGTCTTGACAGGGTTAGAGACCCAGTACTTC. This gives the protein CSVLTGLETQYF.